These T cell receptor beta chains were read from a single sample in a study of shared clonotypes between healthy human individuals. Generated by immunoSEQ multiplex PCR, the TCRdb table keeps only in-frame clones and is missing some. Altogether approximately 700,000 clones are present, 60% to 75% being singletons, with the ten largest covering around 1.8%. The sequenced sample consisted of memory CD4+ T cells sorted from blood. Source of these receptors: a woman aged 30 to 39 in good health. Each CDR3 is given with its conserved first and last residue. Fields, in order: D gene, V gene, clone size, J gene, CDR3 DNA, CDR3 protein. The D gene is left open where the match is weak. The size field is filled for only some rows; it gives once, few, many or a size class.

-,TRBV5-1,-,TRBJ1-4,TGCGCCAGCAGCTTGGGTGGGCAGTTTAATGAAAAACTGTTTTTT,CASSLGGQFNEKLFF
TRBD2,TRBV5-1,-,TRBJ2-1,TGCGCCAGCGAGGGACTAGCGGGAAGCTCCTACAATGAGCAGTTCTTC,CASEGLAGSSYNEQFF
TRBD2,TRBV5-4,-,TRBJ2-7,TGTGCCAGCAGCCTAGGACTAGCGGGAGGAAGCGAGCAGTACTTC,CASSLGLAGGSEQYF
TRBD1,TRBV5-1,-,TRBJ1-2,TGCGCCAGCAGCTTGGGACAAAGTATCGGGACAGGGTATGGCTACACCTTC,CASSLGQSIGTGYGYTF
TRBD2,TRBV19,-,TRBJ2-1,TGTGCCAGTAGTTTTCTAGCGGGAGGTGCTGGTGAGCAGTTCTTC,CASSFLAGGAGEQFF
TRBD1,TRBV7-2,-,TRBJ1-3,TGTGCCAGCAGCGCCCCATGGGGCCGGGACAGCGGAAACACCATATATTTT,CASSAPWGRDSGNTIYF
-,TRBV19,-,TRBJ2-5,TGTGCCAGTAGTACCCCGCTGGGGGAGACCCAGTACTTC,CASSTPLGETQYF
TRBD1,TRBV19,-,TRBJ1-5,TGTGCCAGTAGTATAAGGACAGGCGTTAATCAGCCCCAGCATTTT,CASSIRTGVNQPQHF
TRBD1,TRBV5-5,few,TRBJ2-3,TGTGCCAGCAGCCCCCCGCGGGACAGGGGCACAGATACGCAGTATTTT,CASSPPRDRGTDTQYF
-,TRBV6-1,-,TRBJ1-1,TGTGCCAGCAGTATCAGGGCCCTGAACACTGAAGCTTTCTTT,CASSIRALNTEAFF
-,TRBV25-1,-,TRBJ1-1,TGTGCCAGCAGTGAATTCGGGGTTTCCGAAGCTTTCTTT,CASSEFGVSEAFF